This T cell receptor beta chain was sequenced during a study of PD-1 blockade in classical Hodgkin lymphoma. In germline, CDR1 is MNHEY, CDR2 SMNVEV (reference sequence). This CDR3 contains 15 residues. V lost 6 bases and J 1 base, leaving 15 bases between the germline ends. Profiling relied on immunoSEQ multiplex PCR, and the TCRdb table lists in-frame clones only, not all of them. This table has approximately 24,000 clones, 85% to 90% appearing once. Relapses following autologous stem cell transplantation were seen in all patients, with brentuximab vedotin exposure varying. The receptor was derived from a human donor with classical Hodgkin lymphoma. The chain employs TRBV27 and TRBJ1-2; maybe TRBD1 (5 bases). The sample consisted of peripheral blood mononuclear cells (PBMCs), taken at baseline. The CDR3 bases are TGTGCCAGCAGCCTTACGGCGGGACTTAACTATGGCTACACCTTC. This encodes CASSLTAGLNYGYTF.